This TCR beta chain was profiled in a study of early T cells in non-severe SARS-CoV-2 infection (dated by TCRdb to 2020 to 2022). For the wider study: Because TCR sequencing relied on bulk RNA taken from unsorted whole blood, pairing of alpha and beta chains was not possible.

Overall study results and their limits: VDJdb matching was skewed toward anti-spike CD8 responses, so virus-specific expansions were likely underestimated and private and CD4 specificities were missed.

The library was built by means of 5' RACE. The sequencing machine was a NextSeq 500. In the TCR library protocol, unique molecular identifiers were attached to individual cDNA molecules to correct for PCR bias and sequencing error. Both TCR alpha and beta chains were sequenced, and tight co-correlation was observed between alpha and beta sequence abundances in each sample. Per the original workflow: Decombinator V4 was used to perform V gene, J gene and CDR3 annotation of TCR sequences. TCRs were defined as expanded if a significant change between any two time points was detected under a Poisson model with p below 0.0001. TCR abundances were normalised to the total number of TCRs sequenced per sample and were expressed as counts per million. MAIT TCRs were defined by TRAV1-2 paired with TRAJ12, TRAJ20 or TRAJ33, and iNKT TCRs by TRAV10 paired with TRAJ18. A search of VDJdb, accessed on 1 November 2021, was run for TCRs annotated to CMV, EBV and SARS-CoV-2, with TCRs annotated for multiple antigens excluded. TCRdb trimmed the raw reads at Q25, called clones with MiXCR and kept productive beta chains. Rows are unified per CDR3 protein, each entry keeping the most common DNA and genes. TCRdb assigned the V and J calls; the authors' analysis was not used. The sample profile shows some 57,000 distinct CDR3 sequences; under 9% of them were found once. The top ten clones comprise under 4.5% of the sample.

This was a case-control study nested in a cohort of healthcare workers in London, UK, who had nasopharyngeal swab PCR tests and blood samples taken every week. Healthcare workers were enrolled in the week of the UK lockdown, from 23 to 31 March 2020, and were followed every week for up to about 16 weeks. CDR1 WNHNN and CDR2 SYGVQD were looked up in the germline V gene (reference sequence). The CDR3 starts with the cysteine, ends with the phenylalanine, and has 17 residues. Here the CDR3 DNA is all that survives: 51 bases in frame from base 1. Trimmed from V: 8 bases; trimmed from J: 3 bases; junction bases lacking a gene match: 17. About this clonotype itself: Its antigen is unknown. No much larger clone exists at a distance of one base, and base qualities are not known.

The clonotype comes from an adult who was a healthcare worker with PCR-confirmed SARS-CoV-2 infection or an uninfected control (not recorded which). The V gene is TRBV10-1 and the J gene is TRBJ2-3; the central 7 bases match TRBD2. Sequences were derived from whole blood, sampled at baseline. CDR3 loop: CASSSVSGRPGTDTQYF. The nucleotide sequence is given as TGCGCCAGCTCGTCGGTCTCCGGGAGGCCGGGGACAGATACGCAGTATTTT.